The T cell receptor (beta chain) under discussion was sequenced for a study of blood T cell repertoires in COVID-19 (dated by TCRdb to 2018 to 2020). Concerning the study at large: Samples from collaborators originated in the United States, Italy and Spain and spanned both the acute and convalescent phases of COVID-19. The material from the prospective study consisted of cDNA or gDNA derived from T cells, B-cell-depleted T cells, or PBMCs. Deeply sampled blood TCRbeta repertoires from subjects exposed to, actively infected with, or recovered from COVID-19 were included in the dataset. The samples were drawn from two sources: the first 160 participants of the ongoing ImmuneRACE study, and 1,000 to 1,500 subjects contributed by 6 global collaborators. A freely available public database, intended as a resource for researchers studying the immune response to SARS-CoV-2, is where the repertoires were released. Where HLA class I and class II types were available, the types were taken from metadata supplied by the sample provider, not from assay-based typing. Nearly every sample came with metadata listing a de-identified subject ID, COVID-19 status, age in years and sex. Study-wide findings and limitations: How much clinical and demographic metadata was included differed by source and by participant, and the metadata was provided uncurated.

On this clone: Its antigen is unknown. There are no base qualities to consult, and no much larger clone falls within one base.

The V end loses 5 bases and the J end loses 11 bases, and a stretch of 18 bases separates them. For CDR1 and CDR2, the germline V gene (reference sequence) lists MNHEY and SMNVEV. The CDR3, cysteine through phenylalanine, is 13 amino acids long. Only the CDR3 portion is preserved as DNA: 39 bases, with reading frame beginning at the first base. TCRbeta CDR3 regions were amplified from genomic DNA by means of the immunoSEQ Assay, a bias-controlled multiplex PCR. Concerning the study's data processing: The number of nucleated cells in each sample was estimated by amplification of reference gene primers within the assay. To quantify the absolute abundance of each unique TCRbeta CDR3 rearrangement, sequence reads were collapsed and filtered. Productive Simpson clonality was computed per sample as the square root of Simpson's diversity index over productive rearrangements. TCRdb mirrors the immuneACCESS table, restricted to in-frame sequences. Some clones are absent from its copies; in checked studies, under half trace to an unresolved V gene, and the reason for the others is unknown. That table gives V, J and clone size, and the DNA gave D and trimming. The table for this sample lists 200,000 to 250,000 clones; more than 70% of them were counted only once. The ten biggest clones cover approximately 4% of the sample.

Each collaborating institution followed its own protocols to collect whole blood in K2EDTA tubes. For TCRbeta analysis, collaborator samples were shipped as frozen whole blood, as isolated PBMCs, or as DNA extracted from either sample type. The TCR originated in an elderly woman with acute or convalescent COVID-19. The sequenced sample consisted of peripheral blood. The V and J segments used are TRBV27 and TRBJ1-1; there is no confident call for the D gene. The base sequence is TGTGCCAGCAGTCCGCCCACTCCACGGGTGGCTTTCTTT. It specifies CASSPPTPRVAFF.